This T cell receptor (beta chain) comes out of a study of neurological immune-mediated disorders. General study findings and limits: Expanded clones shared no identical CDR3 amino acid sequences across subjects, which suggested private TCR-beta repertoires in all groups. HTLV-1-associated myelopathy had the most TCR clonal expansion, and multiple sclerosis had the least, less than healthy controls.

Comments on this clonotype: Its target is not known.

The team produced cDNA through 5'RACE using 10-nucleotide random UMIs. TCRdb re-analysed the 5' RACE reads in MiXCR, keeping a single row per CDR3 protein. In the table there are about 38,000 distinct CDR3 sequences, 7% to 8.5% of which are singletons. The CDR3 length is 12 residues. CDR1 and CDR2 from the germline V gene are DFQATT and SNEGSKA (reference sequence). Trimming left V 4 bases short and J 7 bases short, with 11 bases between. This TCR derives from a man in his forties or fifties in good health. The rearrangement links TRBV20-1 to TRBJ2-1; D ambiguous. The source material was CD4+ T cells from blood. The CDR3 spells CSAKLTANEQFF. The DNA for the CDR3 is TGCAGTGCTAAGCTTACGGCGAATGAGCAGTTCTTC.